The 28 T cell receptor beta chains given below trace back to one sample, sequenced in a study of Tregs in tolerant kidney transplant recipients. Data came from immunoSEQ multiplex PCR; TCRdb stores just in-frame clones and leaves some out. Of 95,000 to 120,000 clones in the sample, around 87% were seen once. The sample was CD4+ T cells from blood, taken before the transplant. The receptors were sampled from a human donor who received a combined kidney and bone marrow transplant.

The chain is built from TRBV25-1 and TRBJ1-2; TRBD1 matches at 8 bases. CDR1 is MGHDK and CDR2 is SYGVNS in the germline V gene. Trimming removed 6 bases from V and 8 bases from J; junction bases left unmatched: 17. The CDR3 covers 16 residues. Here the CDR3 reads CASSTGPGQGLGGYTF. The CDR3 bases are TGTGCCAGCAGCACTGGTCCAGGACAGGGCCTGGGGGGCTACACCTTC.

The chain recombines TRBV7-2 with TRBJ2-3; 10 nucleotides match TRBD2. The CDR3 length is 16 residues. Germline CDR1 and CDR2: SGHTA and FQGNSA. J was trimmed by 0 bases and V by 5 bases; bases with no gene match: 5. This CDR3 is CASSPGLAVSTDTQYF. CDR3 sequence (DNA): TGTGCCAGCAGCCCTGGACTAGCGGTGAGCACAGATACGCAGTATTTT.

The CDR3 DNA is TGTGCCAGCAGTTCCCCCACAGACCCCTACGAGCAGTACTTC. This translates into CASSSPTDPYEQYF. The V gene is TRBV28, the J gene TRBJ2-7; D call uncertain. This CDR3 region has 14 residues. The V and J ends lost 4 bases and 2 bases respectively, with 12 bases between them. Per the germline V gene, CDR1 is MDHEN and CDR2 is SYDVKM.

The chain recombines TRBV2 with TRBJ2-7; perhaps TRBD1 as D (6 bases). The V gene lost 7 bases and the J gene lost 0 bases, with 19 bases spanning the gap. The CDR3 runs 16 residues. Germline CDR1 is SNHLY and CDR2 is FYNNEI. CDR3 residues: CASTVIGGQSSYEQYF. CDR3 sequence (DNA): TGTGCCAGCACGGTAATAGGTGGACAGAGCTCCTACGAGCAGTACTTC.

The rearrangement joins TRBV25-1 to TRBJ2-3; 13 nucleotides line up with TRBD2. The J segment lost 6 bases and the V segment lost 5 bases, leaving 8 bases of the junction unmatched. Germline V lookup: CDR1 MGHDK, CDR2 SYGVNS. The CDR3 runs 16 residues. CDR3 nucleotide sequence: TGTGCCAGCAGTTATAGGACTAGCGGGAGCCCGGATACGCAGTATTTT. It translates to CASSYRTSGSPDTQYF.

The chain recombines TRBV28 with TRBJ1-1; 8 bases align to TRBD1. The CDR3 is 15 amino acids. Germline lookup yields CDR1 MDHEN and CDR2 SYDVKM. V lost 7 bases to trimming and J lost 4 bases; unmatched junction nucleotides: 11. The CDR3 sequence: CASIPPTGESTEAFF. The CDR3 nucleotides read TGTGCCAGCATCCCCCCGACAGGGGAGAGCACTGAAGCTTTCTTT.

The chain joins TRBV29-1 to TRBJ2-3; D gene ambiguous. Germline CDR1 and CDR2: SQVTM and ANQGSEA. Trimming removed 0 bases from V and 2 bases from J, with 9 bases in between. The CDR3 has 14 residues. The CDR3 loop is CSVEDRLNTDTQYF. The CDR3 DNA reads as TGCAGCGTTGAAGATCGTTTAAACACAGATACGCAGTATTTT.

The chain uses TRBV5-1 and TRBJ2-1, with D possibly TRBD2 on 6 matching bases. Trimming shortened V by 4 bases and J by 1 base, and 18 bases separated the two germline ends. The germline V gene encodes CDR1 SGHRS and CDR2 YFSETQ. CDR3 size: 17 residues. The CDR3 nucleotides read TGCGCCAGCAGCCCCGGAGGAGGGGTGCTATCCTACAATGAGCAGTTCTTC. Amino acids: CASSPGGGVLSYNEQFF.

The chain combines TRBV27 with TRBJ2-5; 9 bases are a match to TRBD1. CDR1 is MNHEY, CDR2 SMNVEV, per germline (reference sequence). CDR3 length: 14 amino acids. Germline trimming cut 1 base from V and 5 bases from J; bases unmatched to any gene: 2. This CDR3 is CASSLWGTGETQYF. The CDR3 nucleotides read TGTGCCAGCAGTTTATGGGGGACAGGGGAGACCCAGTACTTC.

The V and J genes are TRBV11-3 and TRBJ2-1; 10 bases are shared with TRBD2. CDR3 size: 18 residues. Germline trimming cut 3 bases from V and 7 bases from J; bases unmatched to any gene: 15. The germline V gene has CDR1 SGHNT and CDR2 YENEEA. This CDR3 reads CASSFSSLSGRLGNEQFF. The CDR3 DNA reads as TGTGCCAGCAGCTTTTCTTCGCTTAGCGGGAGGTTGGGTAATGAGCAGTTCTTC.

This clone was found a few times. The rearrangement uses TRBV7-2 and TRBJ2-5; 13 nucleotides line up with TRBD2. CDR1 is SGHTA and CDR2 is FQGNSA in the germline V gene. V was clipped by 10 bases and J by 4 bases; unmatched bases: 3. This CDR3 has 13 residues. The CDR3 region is CAILAGGRETQYF. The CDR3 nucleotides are TGTGCCATACTAGCGGGAGGGAGAGAGACCCAGTACTTC.

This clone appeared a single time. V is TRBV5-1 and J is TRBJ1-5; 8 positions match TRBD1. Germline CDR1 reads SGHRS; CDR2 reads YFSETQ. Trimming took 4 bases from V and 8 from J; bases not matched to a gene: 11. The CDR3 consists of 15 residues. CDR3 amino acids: CASSHGTGVLEPQHF. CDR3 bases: TGCGCCAGCAGCCACGGGACAGGTGTTTTGGAGCCCCAGCATTTT.

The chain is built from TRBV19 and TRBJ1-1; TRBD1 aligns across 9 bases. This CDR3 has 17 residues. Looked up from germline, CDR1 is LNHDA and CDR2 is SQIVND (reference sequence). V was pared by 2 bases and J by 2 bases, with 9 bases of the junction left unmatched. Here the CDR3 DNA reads TGTGCCAGTAGTATAAGGTCGGGACAGGGTGTCAACACTGAAGCTTTCTTT. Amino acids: CASSIRSGQGVNTEAFF.

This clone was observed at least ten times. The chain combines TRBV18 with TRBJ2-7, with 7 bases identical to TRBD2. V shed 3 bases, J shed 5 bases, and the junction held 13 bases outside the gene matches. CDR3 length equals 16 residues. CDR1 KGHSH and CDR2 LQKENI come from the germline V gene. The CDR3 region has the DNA TGTGCCAGCTCACCCGTACTTGGCGGGAGACGGAACGAGCAGTACTTC. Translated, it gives CASSPVLGGRRNEQYF.

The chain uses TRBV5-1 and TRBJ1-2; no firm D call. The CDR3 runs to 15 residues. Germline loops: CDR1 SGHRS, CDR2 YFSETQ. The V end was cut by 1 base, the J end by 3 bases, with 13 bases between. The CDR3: CASSLSGSGDYGYTF. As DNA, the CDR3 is TGCGCCAGCAGCTTGTCCGGGAGCGGGGACTATGGCTACACCTTC.

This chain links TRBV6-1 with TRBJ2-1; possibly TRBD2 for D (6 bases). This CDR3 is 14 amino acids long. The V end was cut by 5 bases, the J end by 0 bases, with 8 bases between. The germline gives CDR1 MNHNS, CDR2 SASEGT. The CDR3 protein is CASSPGVSYNEQFF. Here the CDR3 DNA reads TGTGCCAGCAGTCCGGGGGTCTCCTACAATGAGCAGTTCTTC.

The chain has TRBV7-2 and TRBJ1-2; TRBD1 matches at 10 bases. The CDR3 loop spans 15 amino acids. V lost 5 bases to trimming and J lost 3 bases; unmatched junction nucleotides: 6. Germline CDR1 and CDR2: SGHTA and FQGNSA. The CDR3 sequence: CASSPVGTGDYGYTF. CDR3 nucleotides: TGTGCCAGCAGCCCTGTCGGGACAGGGGACTATGGCTACACCTTC. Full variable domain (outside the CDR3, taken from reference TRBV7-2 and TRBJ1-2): GAGVSQSPSNKVTEKGKDVELRCDPISGHTALYWYRQSLGQGLEFLIYFQGNSAPDKSGLPSDRFSAERTGGSVSTLTIQRTQQEDSAVYLCASSPVGTGDYGYTFGSGTRLTVV.

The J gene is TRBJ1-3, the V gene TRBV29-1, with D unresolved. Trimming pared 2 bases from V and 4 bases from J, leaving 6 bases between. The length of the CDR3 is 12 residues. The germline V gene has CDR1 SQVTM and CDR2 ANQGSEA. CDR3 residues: CSVEPRGNTIYF. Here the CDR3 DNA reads TGCAGCGTTGAACCGCGGGGAAACACCATATATTTT. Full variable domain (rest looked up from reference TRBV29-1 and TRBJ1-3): SAVISQKPSRDICQRGTSLTIQCQVDSQVTMMFWYRQQPGQSLTLIATANQGSEATYESGFVIDKFPISRPNLTFSTLTVSNMSPEDSSIYLCSVEPRGNTIYFGEGSWLTVV.

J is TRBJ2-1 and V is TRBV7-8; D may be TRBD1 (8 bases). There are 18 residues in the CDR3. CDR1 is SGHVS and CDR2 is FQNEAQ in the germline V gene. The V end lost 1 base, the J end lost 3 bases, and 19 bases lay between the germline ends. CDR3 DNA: TGTGCCAGCAGCTTAGACCACAGGGGGAGGGCCCTCTACAATGAGCAGTTCTTC. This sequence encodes CASSLDHRGRALYNEQFF.

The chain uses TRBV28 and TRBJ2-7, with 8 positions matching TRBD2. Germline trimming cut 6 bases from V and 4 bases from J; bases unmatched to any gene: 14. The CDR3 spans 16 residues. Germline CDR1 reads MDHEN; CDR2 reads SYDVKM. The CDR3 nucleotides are TGTGCCAGCAGCCTTGGACTAGCCTGGTCGGCGTACGAGCAGTACTTC. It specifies CASSLGLAWSAYEQYF.

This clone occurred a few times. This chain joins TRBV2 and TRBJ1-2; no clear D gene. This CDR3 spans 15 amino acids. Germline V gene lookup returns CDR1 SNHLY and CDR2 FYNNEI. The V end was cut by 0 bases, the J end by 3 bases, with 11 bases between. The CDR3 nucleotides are TGTGCCAGCAGTGAAGCGTCAACTCTGGACTATGGCTACACCTTC. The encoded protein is CASSEASTLDYGYTF.

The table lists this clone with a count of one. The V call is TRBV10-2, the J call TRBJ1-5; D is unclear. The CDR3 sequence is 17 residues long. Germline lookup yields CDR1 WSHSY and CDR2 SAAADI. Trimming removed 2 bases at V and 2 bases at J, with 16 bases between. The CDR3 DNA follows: TGCGCCAGCAGTGAGCTCCCAAGTGGCGGGGGCAATCAGCCCCAGCATTTT. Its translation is CASSELPSGGGNQPQHF.

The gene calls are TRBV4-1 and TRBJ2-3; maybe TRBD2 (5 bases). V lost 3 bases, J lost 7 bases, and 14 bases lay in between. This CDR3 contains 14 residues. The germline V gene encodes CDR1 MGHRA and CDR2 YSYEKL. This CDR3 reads CASSHPRNGNTQYF. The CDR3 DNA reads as TGCGCCAGCAGCCATCCCCGAAACGGGAATACGCAGTATTTT.

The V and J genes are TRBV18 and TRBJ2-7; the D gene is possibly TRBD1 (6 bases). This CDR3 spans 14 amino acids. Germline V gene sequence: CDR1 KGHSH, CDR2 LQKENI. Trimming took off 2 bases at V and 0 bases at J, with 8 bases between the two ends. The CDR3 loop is CASSPGQSSYEQYF. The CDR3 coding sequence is TGTGCCAGCTCACCAGGACAGAGCTCCTACGAGCAGTACTTC.

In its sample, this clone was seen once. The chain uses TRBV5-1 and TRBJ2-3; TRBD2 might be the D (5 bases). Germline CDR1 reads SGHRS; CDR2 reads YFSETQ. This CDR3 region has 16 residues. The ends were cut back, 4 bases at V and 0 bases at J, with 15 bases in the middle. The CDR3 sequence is CASSPTPGSSTDTQYF. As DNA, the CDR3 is TGCGCCAGCAGCCCCACTCCGGGGAGTAGCACAGATACGCAGTATTTT. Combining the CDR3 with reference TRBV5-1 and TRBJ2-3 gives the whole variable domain KAGVTQTPRYLIKTRGQQVTLSCSPISGHRSVSWYQQTPGQGLQFLFEYFSETQRNKGNFPGRFSGRQFSNSRSEMNVSTLELGDSALYLCASSPTPGSSTDTQYFGPGTRLTVL.

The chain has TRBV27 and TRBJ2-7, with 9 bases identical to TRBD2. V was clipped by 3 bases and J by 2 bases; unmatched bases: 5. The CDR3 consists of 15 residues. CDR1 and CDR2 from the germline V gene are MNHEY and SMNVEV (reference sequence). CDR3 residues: CASSFSTSGTYEQYF. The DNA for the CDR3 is TGTGCCAGCAGTTTTTCGACTAGCGGAACCTACGAGCAGTACTTC.

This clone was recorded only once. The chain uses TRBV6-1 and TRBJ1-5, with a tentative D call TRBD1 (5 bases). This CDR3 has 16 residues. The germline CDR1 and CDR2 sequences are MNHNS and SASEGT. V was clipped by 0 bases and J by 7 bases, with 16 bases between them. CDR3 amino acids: CASSEAAAGSRQPQHF. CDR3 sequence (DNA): TGTGCCAGCAGTGAAGCCGCAGCAGGGTCACGGCAGCCCCAGCATTTT.

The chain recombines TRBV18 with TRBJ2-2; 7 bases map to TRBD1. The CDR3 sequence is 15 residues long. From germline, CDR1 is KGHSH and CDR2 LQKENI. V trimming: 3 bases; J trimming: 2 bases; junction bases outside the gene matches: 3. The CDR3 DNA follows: TGTGCCAGCTCACCGGGACAGCTAAACACCGGGGAGCTGTTTTTT. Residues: CASSPGQLNTGELFF.